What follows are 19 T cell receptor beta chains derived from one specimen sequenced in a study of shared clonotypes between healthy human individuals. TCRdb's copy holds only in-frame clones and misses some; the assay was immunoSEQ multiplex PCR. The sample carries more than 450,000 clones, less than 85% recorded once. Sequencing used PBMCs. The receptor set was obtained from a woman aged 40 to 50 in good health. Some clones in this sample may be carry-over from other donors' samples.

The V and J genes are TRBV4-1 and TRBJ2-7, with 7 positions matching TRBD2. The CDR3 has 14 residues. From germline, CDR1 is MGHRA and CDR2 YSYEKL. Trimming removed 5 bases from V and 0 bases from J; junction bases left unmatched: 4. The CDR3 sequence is CASSLERGSYEQYF. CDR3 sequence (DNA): TGCGCCAGCAGCTTGGAGCGGGGCTCCTACGAGCAGTACTTC.

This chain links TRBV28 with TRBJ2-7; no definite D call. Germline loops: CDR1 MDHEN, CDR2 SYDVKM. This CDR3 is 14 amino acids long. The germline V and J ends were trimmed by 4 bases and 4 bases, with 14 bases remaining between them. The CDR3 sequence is CASSSTTLSYEQYF. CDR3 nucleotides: TGTGCCAGCAGTTCGACGACCCTTTCTTACGAGCAGTACTTC.

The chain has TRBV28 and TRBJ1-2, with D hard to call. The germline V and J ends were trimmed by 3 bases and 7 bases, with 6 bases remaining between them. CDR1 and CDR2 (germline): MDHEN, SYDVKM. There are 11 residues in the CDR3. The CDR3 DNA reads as TGTGCCAGCAGTTTGAATCGTGGCTACACCTTC. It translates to CASSLNRGYTF.

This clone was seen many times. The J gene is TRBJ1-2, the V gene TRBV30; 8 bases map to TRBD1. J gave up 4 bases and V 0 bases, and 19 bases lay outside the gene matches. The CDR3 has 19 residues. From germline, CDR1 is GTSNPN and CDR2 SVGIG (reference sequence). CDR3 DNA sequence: TGTGCCTGGAGTGTACAGTTATCGTTTAGGACAGGGCGGCCCTATGGCTACACCTTC. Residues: CAWSVQLSFRTGRPYGYTF. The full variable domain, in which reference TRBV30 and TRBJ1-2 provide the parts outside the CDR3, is SQTIHQWPATLVQPVGSPLSLECTVEGTSNPNLYWYRQAAGRGLQLLFYSVGIGQISSEVPQNLSASRPQDRQFILSSKKLLLSDSGFYLCAWSVQLSFRTGRPYGYTFGSGTRLTVV.

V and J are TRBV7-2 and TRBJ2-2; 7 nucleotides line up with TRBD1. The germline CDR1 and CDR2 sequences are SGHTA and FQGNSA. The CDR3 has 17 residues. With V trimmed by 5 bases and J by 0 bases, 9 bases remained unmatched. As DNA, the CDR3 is TGTGCCAGCAGCCGATCCGCCGGACAGGCGAACACCGGGGAGCTGTTTTTT. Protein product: CASSRSAGQANTGELFF.

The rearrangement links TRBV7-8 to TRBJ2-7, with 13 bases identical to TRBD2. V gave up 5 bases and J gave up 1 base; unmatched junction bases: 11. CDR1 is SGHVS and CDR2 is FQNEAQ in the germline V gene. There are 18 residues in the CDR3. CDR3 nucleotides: TGTGCCAGCAGCCCTCGGGGACTAGCGGGAAGCCGATCCTACGAGCAGTACTTC. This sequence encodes CASSPRGLAGSRSYEQYF.

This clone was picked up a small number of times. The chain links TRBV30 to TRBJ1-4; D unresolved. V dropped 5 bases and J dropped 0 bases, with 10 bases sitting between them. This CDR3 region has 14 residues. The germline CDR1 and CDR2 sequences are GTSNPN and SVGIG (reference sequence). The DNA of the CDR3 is TGTGCCTGGGGCTCAGGATCAACTAATGAAAAACTGTTTTTT. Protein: CAWGSGSTNEKLFF.

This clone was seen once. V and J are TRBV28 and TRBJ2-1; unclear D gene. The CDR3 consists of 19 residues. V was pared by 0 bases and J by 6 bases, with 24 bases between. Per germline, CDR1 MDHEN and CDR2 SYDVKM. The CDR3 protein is CASSLWALKQATKTNEQFF. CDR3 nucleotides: TGTGCCAGCAGTTTATGGGCGCTTAAGCAGGCCACTAAAACCAATGAGCAGTTCTTC. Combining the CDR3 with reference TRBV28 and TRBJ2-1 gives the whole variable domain DVKVTQSSRYLVKRTGEKVFLECVQDMDHENMFWYRQDPGLGLRLIYFSYDVKMKEKGDIPEGYSVSREKKERFSLILESASTNQTSMYLCASSLWALKQATKTNEQFFGPGTRLTVL.

The CDR3, as DNA: TGCGCCAGCAGCCCAAACCATCACAGATCGTTCAATCAGCCCCAGCATTTT. It specifies CASSPNHHRSFNQPQHF. The chain combines TRBV5-1 with TRBJ1-5; the D is unclear. Trimming took 4 bases from V and 3 from J, leaving 20 bases between them. The CDR3 runs 17 residues. Germline CDR1 and CDR2: SGHRS and YFSETQ. The full variable domain, its missing parts supplied by reference TRBV5-1 and TRBJ1-5, is KAGVTQTPRYLIKTRGQQVTLSCSPISGHRSVSWYQQTPGQGLQFLFEYFSETQRNKGNFPGRFSGRQFSNSRSEMNVSTLELGDSALYLCASSPNHHRSFNQPQHFGDGTRLSIL.

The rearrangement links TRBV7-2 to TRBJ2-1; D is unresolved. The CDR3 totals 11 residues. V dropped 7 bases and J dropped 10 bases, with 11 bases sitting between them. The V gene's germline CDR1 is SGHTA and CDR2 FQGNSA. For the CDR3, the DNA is TGTGCCAGCACTCCCCGGGCAGAGCAGTTCTTC. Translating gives CASTPRAEQFF.

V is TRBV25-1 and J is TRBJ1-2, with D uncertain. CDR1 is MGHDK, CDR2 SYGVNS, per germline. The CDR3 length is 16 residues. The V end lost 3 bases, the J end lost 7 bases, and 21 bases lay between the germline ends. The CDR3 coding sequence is TGTGCCAGCAGTGATGTGCAGTCAAGCCGCCTACGTGGCTACACCTTC. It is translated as CASSDVQSSRLRGYTF.

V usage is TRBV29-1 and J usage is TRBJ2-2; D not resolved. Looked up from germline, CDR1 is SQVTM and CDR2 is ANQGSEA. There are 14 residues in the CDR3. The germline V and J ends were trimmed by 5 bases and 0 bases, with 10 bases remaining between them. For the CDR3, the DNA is TGCAGCGTTTCGGACGCTGCGAACACCGGGGAGCTGTTTTTT. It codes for CSVSDAANTGELFF.

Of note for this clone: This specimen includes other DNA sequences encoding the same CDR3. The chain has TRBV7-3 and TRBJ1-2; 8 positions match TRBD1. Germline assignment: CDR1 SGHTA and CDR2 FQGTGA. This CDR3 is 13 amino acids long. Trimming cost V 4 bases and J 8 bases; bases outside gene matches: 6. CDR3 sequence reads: CASSSGQGYGYTF. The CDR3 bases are TGTGCCAGCAGCTCCGGACAGGGTTACGGCTACACCTTC.

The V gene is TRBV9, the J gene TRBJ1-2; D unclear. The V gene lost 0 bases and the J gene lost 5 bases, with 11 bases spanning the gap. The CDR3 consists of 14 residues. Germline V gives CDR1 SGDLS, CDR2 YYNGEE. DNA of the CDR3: TGTGCCAGCAGCGTAGCTTCCGGACGGTATGGCTACACCTTC. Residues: CASSVASGRYGYTF. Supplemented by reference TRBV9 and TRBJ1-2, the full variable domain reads DSGVTQTPKHLITATGQRVTLRCSPRSGDLSVYWYQQSLDQGLQFLIQYYNGEERAKGNILERFSAQQFPDLHSELNLSSLELGDSALYFCASSVASGRYGYTFGSGTRLTVV.

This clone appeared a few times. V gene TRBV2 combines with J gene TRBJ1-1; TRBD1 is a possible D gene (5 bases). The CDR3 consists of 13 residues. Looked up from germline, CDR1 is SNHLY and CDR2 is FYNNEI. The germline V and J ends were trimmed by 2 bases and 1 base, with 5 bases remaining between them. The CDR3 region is CASSEQGNTEAFF. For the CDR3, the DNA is TGTGCCAGCAGTGAACAGGGGAACACTGAAGCTTTCTTT.

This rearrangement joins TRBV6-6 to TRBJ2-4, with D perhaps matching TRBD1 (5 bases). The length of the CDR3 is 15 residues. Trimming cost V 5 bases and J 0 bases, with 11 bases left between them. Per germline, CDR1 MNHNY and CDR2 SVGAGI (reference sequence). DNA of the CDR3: TGTGCCAGCAGTGGGGCCACCCTAGCCAAAAACATTCAGTACTTC. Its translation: CASSGATLAKNIQYF.

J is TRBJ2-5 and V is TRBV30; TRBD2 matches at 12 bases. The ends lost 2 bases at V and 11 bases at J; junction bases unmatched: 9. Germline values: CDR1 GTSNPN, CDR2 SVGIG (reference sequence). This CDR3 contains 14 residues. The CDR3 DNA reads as TGTGCCTGGAGTAGAGAGACTAGCGGGAGCGGGCAGTACTTC. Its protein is CAWSRETSGSGQYF.

The CDR3 DNA follows: TGTGCCAGCAGTGTGAGGACAGCCCTTGAAGCTTTCTTT. This translates into CASSVRTALEAFF. The chain employs TRBV2 and TRBJ1-1; tentatively, D is TRBD1 (6 bases). V lost 4 bases, J lost 7 bases, and 13 bases lay in between. This CDR3 has 13 residues. The germline gives CDR1 SNHLY, CDR2 FYNNEI.

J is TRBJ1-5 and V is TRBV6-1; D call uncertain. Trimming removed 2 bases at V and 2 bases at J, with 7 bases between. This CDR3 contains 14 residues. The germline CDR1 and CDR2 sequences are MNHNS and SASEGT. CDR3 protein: CASSELARNQPQHF. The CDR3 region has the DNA TGTGCCAGCAGTGAACTGGCGCGCAATCAGCCCCAGCATTTT.